This T cell receptor (beta chain) derives from a study of Graves' ophthalmopathy and Graves' hyperthyroidism. Scientists amplified the TCR beta CDR3 regions from RNA transcripts. Scientists carried out first-round RT-PCR using HTBI primers and then a second-round multiplex PCR. One entry per CDR3 protein results from TCRdb running MiXCR on the multiplex PCR reads. The sample includes around 1.1 million distinct CDR3 sequences, about two fifths of them seen just once. This CDR3 spans 16 amino acids. V shed 3 bases and J shed 0 bases, with 14 bases lying between them. Germline CDR1 is SGDLS and CDR2 is YYNGEE. Physicians reached a diagnosis by relying on clinical symptoms, serum thyroxine, TRAb, thyroid ultrasound and orbital computed tomography.

The receptor comes from an adult man with Graves' hyperthyroidism. The sequenced sample was peripheral blood or thyroid tissue (not recorded which). The chain recombines TRBV9 with TRBJ2-3; D possibly corresponds to TRBD1 (5 bases). The CDR3 DNA is TGTGCCAGCAGCGCTGGATTAGGGGATAGCACAGATACGCAGTATTTT. Translated: CASSAGLGDSTDTQYF. The complete variable domain, with remaining parts taken from reference TRBV9 and TRBJ2-3, reads DSGVTQTPKHLITATGQRVTLRCSPRSGDLSVYWYQQSLDQGLQFLIQYYNGEERAKGNILERFSAQQFPDLHSELNLSSLELGDSALYFCASSAGLGDSTDTQYFGPGTRLTVL.